The 9 T cell receptor beta chains below all came from one sample that was sequenced in a study of T-cell reconstitution after alpha-beta-depleted transplantation in children. Unique molecular identifiers were used to barcode this TCRbeta library. Each CDR3 protein gets one entry after TCRdb re-called the PCR reads with MiXCR. The data hold 300,000 to 350,000 distinct CDR3 sequences, with roughly 15% observed a single time. This material consisted of PBMCs, mostly from graft donor cells, taken 360 days after TCRalphabeta/CD19-depleted stem cell transplant. Receptors were obtained from a male patient between 2 and 15 years old who had a stem cell transplant for acute lymphoblastic leukemia, so the T cells may come from the graft donor.

This clonotype was seen repeatedly, ten times or more. As DNA, the CDR3 is TGTGCCAGCAGTTTTTGGGTGGCGGGAGGCCCCAATGAGCAGTTCTTC. It is translated as CASSFWVAGGPNEQFF. The chain is built from TRBV12-3 or TRBV12-4 and TRBJ2-1, with 8 bases matching TRBD2. Trimming cost V 3 bases and J 6 bases; bases outside gene matches: 10. CDR3 length equals 16 residues.

A remark on this clonotype: The junction does not match germline at one end; this may be a read error. The gene calls are TRBV7-7 and TRBJ2-7, with 8 bases lining up with TRBD2. Per germline, CDR1 SSHAT and CDR2 FNYEAQ (reference sequence). CDR3 length: 14 residues. The CDR3 nucleotides are TGTGCTAGCAGCCCGGGACTAGACTCCTACGAGCAGTACTTC. Its protein is CASSPGLDSYEQYF.

The rearrangement links TRBV5-5 to TRBJ2-3, with 9 positions matching TRBD2. The CDR3 spans 16 residues. Trimming cost V 0 bases and J 2 bases; bases outside gene matches: 4. In germline, CDR1 is SGHKS, CDR2 YYEKEE (reference sequence). The chain's CDR3 is CASSLAPSGTTDTQYF. The CDR3 DNA is TGTGCCAGCAGCTTGGCCCCTAGCGGGACCACAGATACGCAGTATTTT.

The chain carries TRBV27 and TRBJ1-5, with 9 nucleotides matching TRBD1. The CDR3 spans 13 residues. CDR1 and CDR2 from the germline V gene are MNHEY and SMNVEV (reference sequence). Germline trimming cut 6 bases from V and 5 bases from J; bases unmatched to any gene: 2. CDR3 amino acids: CASRRQGDQPQHF. CDR3 coding DNA: TGTGCCAGCAGGAGACAGGGGGATCAGCCCCAGCATTTT.

In this sample, this clonotype turned up a few times. V and J are TRBV3-1 and TRBJ1-1; TRBD1 is a possible D gene (5 bases). The CDR3 extends over 14 amino acids. The V and J ends lost 1 base and 4 bases respectively, with 10 bases between them. Germline V gene data show CDR1 as LGHDT and CDR2 as YNNKEL (reference sequence). CDR3 amino acids: CASSQVRGGTEAFF. The CDR3 DNA is TGTGCCAGCAGCCAAGTACGGGGGGGCACTGAAGCTTTCTTT.

This clonotype was recorded many times. The genes are TRBV10-3 and TRBJ1-5; TRBD1 matches at 7 bases. This CDR3 comprises 14 residues. The germline V gene has CDR1 ENHRY and CDR2 SYGVKD. After removal of 2 bases from V and 4 bases from J, the junction contained 2 bases not matched to a gene. CDR3 bases: TGTGCCATCAGTGAGGACAGGGCTAATCAGCCCCAGCATTTT. This sequence encodes CAISEDRANQPQHF.

The V and J genes are TRBV7-9 and TRBJ2-1; D is uncertain. The CDR3 contains 15 residues. CDR1 SEHNR and CDR2 FQNEAQ come from the germline V gene (reference sequence). V was trimmed by 5 bases and J by 5 bases, leaving 16 bases between them. In nucleotides, the CDR3 is TGTGCCAGCAGCGGAGACAAGGTTCCCGACAATGAGCAGTTCTTC. Its translation: CASSGDKVPDNEQFF.

This sequence joins TRBV20-1 and TRBJ1-4, with D hard to call. V was clipped by 3 bases and J by 8 bases, with 13 bases between them. The V gene's germline CDR1 is DFQATT and CDR2 SNEGSKA (reference sequence). This CDR3 is 13 amino acids long. The CDR3 sequence is CSARPPWVEKLFF. CDR3 sequence (DNA): TGCAGTGCTAGGCCACCATGGGTGGAAAAACTGTTTTTT.

This chain uses TRBV7-2 with TRBJ2-1; D is ambiguous. The CDR3 runs 12 residues. Germline CDR1 is SGHTA and CDR2 is FQGNSA. Trimming shortened V by 4 bases and J by 7 bases, and 8 bases separated the two germline ends. The CDR3 nucleotides are TGTGCCAGCAGCTCCGACTGGAATGAGCAGTTCTTC. Its protein is CASSSDWNEQFF.